Included here is one T cell receptor beta chain sequence, with context. The antigen is undetermined. It was with a sample-barcoded 5' primer and a J-beta primer mix that a second PCR of roughly 7 to 12 cycles was run. TCRdb passed the 5' RACE reads through MiXCR, listing each CDR3 protein once. Of 1,300,000 or so distinct CDR3 sequences listed, almost 60% were seen once; the top ten hold about 6.7%. These data are taken from a study of blood T cells in healthy people across ages. Study overall: Per two T cells, template switching captured roughly one barcoded beta molecule. Findings and limits, study-wide: A roughly linear age-dependent decrease characterized TCR beta diversity per million T cells. There were more naive CD4+ cells and higher diversity in long-lived donors than in aged donors.

Healthy individuals of Caucasian origin from Russia, aged about 6 to 100, served as donors. This TCR was sampled from a man between 18 and 29 years old in good health. The specimen was blood.

CDR3 sequence: CSGLRALSGEQFF. The CDR3, as DNA: TGCAGCGGTTTACGAGCCTTATCAGGGGAGCAGTTCTTC. The chain recombines TRBV29-1 with TRBJ2-1; weak D call: TRBD1 (5 bases). Deletions cut 7 bases from V and 10 bases from J, with 20 bases between. Germline V CDR1 and CDR2: SQVTM, ANQGSEA. CDR3 length: 13 amino acids.